The following is a T cell receptor beta chain sequence with its context. The antigen it recognizes is unknown. Within one base of it there is no much larger clone, and no base qualities were kept. This record belongs to a study of control samples from healthy donors and cancer patients (dated by TCRdb to 2018 to 2020). As encoded in the germline V gene, CDR1 is SGHRS while CDR2 is YFSETQ. V trim: 3 bases; J trim: 6 bases; unmatched bases: 9. Inclusive of the bounding cysteine and phenylalanine, the CDR3 is 16 residues long. The only DNA kept is the CDR3, 48 bases in frame from the first base. Libraries came from the immunoSEQ multiplex PCR assay. TCRdb carries this immuneACCESS record with in-frame sequences only. Its versions omit some clonotypes, under half of them owing to an unresolved V gene in the studies checked, with the rest unexplained. Here the sample has around 74,000 clones; 80% to 95% occur a single time. The leading ten clones occupy approximately 6% of the sample.

The sequenced sample was blood. The V and J segments used are TRBV5-1 and TRBJ1-4, with 9 central nucleotides matching TRBD1. The sequence was collected from a woman aged 55-70 years in good health. The CDR3: CASSSQPGQGYEKLFF. The nucleotide sequence is TGCGCCAGCAGCTCGCAACCGGGACAGGGTTATGAAAAACTGTTTTTT.